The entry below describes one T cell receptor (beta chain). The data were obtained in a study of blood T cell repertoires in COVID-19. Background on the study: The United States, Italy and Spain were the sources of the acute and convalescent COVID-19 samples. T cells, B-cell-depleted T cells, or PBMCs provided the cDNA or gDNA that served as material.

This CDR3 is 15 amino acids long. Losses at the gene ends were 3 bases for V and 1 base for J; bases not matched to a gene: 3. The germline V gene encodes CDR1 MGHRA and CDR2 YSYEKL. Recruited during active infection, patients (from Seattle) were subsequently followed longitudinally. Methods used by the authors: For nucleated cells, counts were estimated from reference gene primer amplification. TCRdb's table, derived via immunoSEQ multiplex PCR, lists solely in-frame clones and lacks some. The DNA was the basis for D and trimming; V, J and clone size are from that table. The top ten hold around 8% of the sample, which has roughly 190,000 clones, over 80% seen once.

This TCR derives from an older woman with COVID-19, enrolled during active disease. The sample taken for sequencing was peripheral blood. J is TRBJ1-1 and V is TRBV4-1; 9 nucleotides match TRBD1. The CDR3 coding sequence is TGCGCCAGCAGCCAGGGACAGGGATCGAACACTGAAGCTTTCTTT. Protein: CASSQGQGSNTEAFF.